The 24 T cell receptor beta chains reported below all come from one sample, sequenced in a study of T cells in Graves' hyperthyroidism and ophthalmopathy. Amplification yielded TCR beta CDR3 regions, with RNA transcripts as the source. An initial round of RT-PCR targeting the TCR CDR3 relied on the HTBI primer set. TCRdb reanalysed the multiplex PCR reads using MiXCR and keeps one entry per CDR3 protein. The sample comprises under 400,000 distinct CDR3 sequences, roughly 25% of which are singletons, and 73% rests with the top ten. Sequencing was carried out using blood. These receptors were taken from a man aged 45-65 years with Graves' hyperthyroidism.

Ten or more counts support this clonotype. The DNA for the CDR3 is TGTGCCAGCAGTTTGGTTTGGGAGACAAATCAAGAGACCCAGTACTTC. Translation gives CASSLVWETNQETQYF. The V gene is TRBV27, the J gene TRBJ2-5; D possibly corresponds to TRBD2 (5 bases). The CDR3 has 16 residues. CDR1 is MNHEY and CDR2 is SMNVEV in the germline V gene (reference sequence). Trimming pared 3 bases from V and 2 bases from J, leaving 16 bases between.

This clonotype came up many times. This chain uses TRBV11-2 with TRBJ2-7; D unclear. The germline V and J ends were trimmed by 3 bases and 1 base, with 13 bases remaining between them. The CDR3 has 15 residues. CDR1 is SGHAT and CDR2 is FQNNGV in the germline V gene. The CDR3 here is CASSFDTHKSYEQYF. The CDR3, as DNA: TGTGCCAGCAGCTTCGACACGCATAAGTCCTACGAGCAGTACTTC. Looking up the rest from reference TRBV11-2 and TRBJ2-7 gives the full variable domain: EAGVAQSPRYKIIEKRQSVAFWCNPISGHATLYWYQQILGQGPKLLIQFQNNGVVDDSQLPKDRFSAERLKGVDSTLKIQPAKLEDSAVYLCASSFDTHKSYEQYFGPGTRLTVT.

The J gene is TRBJ2-1, the V gene TRBV15; D is uncertain. V was clipped by 11 bases and J by 5 bases, with 19 bases between them. The CDR3 contains 14 residues. CDR1 LNHNV and CDR2 YYDKDF come from the germline V gene (reference sequence). CDR3 region: CAAASGVTNNEQFF. As DNA, the CDR3 is TGTGCCGCAGCTTCTGGGGTGACGAACAATGAGCAGTTCTTC.

This chain connects TRBV5-1 to TRBJ2-5, with TRBD2 identical over 8 bases. Trimming cost V 4 bases and J 7 bases; bases outside gene matches: 15. The germline V gene has CDR1 SGHRS and CDR2 YFSETQ. The CDR3 is 16 amino acids. Here the CDR3 reads CASSEGAGVYGTTQYF. The DNA for the CDR3 is TGCGCCAGCAGCGAAGGAGCGGGAGTGTATGGTACGACCCAGTACTTC. The full variable domain, completed using reference TRBV5-1 and TRBJ2-5, is KAGVTQTPRYLIKTRGQQVTLSCSPISGHRSVSWYQQTPGQGLQFLFEYFSETQRNKGNFPGRFSGRQFSNSRSEMNVSTLELGDSALYLCASSEGAGVYGTTQYFGPGTRLLVL.

The chain employs TRBV27 and TRBJ2-5; perhaps TRBD2 as D (6 bases). The CDR3 consists of 14 residues. The germline V gene has CDR1 MNHEY and CDR2 SMNVEV (reference sequence). Trimming shortened V by 1 base and J by 5 bases, and 11 bases separated the two germline ends. Here the CDR3 reads CASSLLGGGETQYF. In DNA, the CDR3 is TGTGCCAGCAGTTTATTGGGTGGGGGGGAGACCCAGTACTTC.

The rearrangement uses TRBV6-1 and TRBJ1-3; D is possibly TRBD1 (5 bases). Germline loops: CDR1 MNHNS, CDR2 SASEGT. V lost 5 bases, J lost 4 bases, and 12 bases lay in between. The CDR3 totals 14 residues. The CDR3 region is CASSRGAQGNTIYF. CDR3 in DNA: TGTGCCAGCAGTCGAGGGGCCCAAGGAAACACCATATATTTT.

The table lists this clonotype with a few counts. V gene TRBV20-1 combines with J gene TRBJ2-4; TRBD1 is a possible D gene (6 bases). The V end was cut by 6 bases, the J end by 1 base, with 22 bases between. In germline, CDR1 is DFQATT, CDR2 SNEGSKA (reference sequence). CDR3 length equals 17 residues. CDR3 nucleotides: TGCAGTGCCGCACGGAACAGGGCCGAGGGGGCCAAAAACATTCAGTACTTC. Its protein is CSAARNRAEGAKNIQYF.

This clonotype was recorded at least ten times. This sequence joins TRBV11-2 and TRBJ2-2; no definite D call. The CDR3 totals 14 residues. The ends were cut back, 1 base at V and 2 bases at J, with 5 bases in the middle. Germline V gene lookup returns CDR1 SGHAT and CDR2 FQNNGV. This chain's CDR3 is CASSLGPNTGELFF. Written as DNA, the CDR3 is TGTGCCAGCAGCTTAGGTCCCAACACCGGGGAGCTGTTTTTT.

This clonotype has ten or more counts. The chain recombines TRBV28 with TRBJ1-1, with D maybe TRBD1 (6 bases). The CDR3 length is 16 residues. Trimming took 5 bases from V and 0 from J, leaving 16 bases between them. Germline V gene lookup returns CDR1 MDHEN and CDR2 SYDVKM. The CDR3 protein is CASSPEPGQVNTEAFF. The CDR3 nucleotides are TGTGCCAGCAGTCCCGAACCGGGACAAGTGAACACTGAAGCTTTCTTT.

This clonotype was seen a few times. This rearrangement joins TRBV10-1 to TRBJ2-3, with TRBD2 matching over 8 bases. The J segment lost 2 bases and the V segment lost 1 base, leaving 5 bases of the junction unmatched. This CDR3 is built from 16 residues. Germline V gene lookup returns CDR1 WNHNN and CDR2 SYGVQD (reference sequence). CDR3 bases: TGCGCCAGCAGTGAGTTCGGAGCGGGAGACACAGATACGCAGTATTTT. This codes for CASSEFGAGDTDTQYF.

This rearrangement joins TRBV14 to TRBJ1-1; D unclear. The ends were cut back, 4 bases at V and 0 bases at J, with 9 bases in the middle. CDR3 length: 14 amino acids. CDR1 is SGHDN and CDR2 is FVKESK in the germline V gene. CDR3 sequence (DNA): TGTGCCAGCAGCCCCTTTCCCCTGAACACTGAAGCTTTCTTT. Amino acid sequence: CASSPFPLNTEAFF.

The chain uses TRBV7-3 and TRBJ2-1; maybe TRBD1 (5 bases). The CDR3 totals 15 residues. Looked up from germline, CDR1 is SGHTA and CDR2 is FQGTGA. V lost 5 bases to trimming and J lost 9 bases, with 20 bases between them. CDR3 loop: CASSTERGRRGEQFF. CDR3 bases: TGTGCCAGCAGCACCGAAAGGGGCCGCCGAGGTGAGCAGTTCTTC.

This clonotype was recorded a few times. The gene calls are TRBV20-1 and TRBJ2-3; TRBD1 matches 7 bases. With 8 bases clipped from V and 3 bases from J, the junction kept 11 bases outside the gene matches. Germline V gene sequence: CDR1 DFQATT, CDR2 SNEGSKA (reference sequence). The CDR3 covers 14 residues. This CDR3 reads CSTSEQGLTDTQYF. DNA of the CDR3: TGCAGTACTTCCGAACAGGGGCTGACAGATACGCAGTATTTT.

This clonotype was observed at least ten times. V is TRBV2 and J is TRBJ2-1; 13 nucleotides align to TRBD2. CDR3 length equals 19 residues. J was trimmed by 0 bases and V by 3 bases; bases with no gene match: 8. Germline CDR1 is SNHLY and CDR2 is FYNNEI. CDR3 in amino acids: CASSDGGTSGKSSYNEQFF. DNA of the CDR3: TGTGCCAGCAGTGACGGCGGGACTAGCGGGAAGAGCTCCTACAATGAGCAGTTCTTC.

This clonotype appeared many times. The chain is built from TRBV2 and TRBJ2-2; D is undetermined. The V gene's germline CDR1 is SNHLY and CDR2 FYNNEI. V was trimmed by 8 bases and J by 1 base, leaving 5 bases between them. The CDR3 extends over 12 amino acids. CDR3 sequence (DNA): TGTGCCAGCCACAGGAACACCGGGGAGCTGTTTTTT. Translating it yields CASHRNTGELFF.

The genes are TRBV2 and TRBJ1-5; D perhaps matches TRBD1 (5 bases). The V gene lost 6 bases and the J gene lost 8 bases, with 11 bases spanning the gap. Germline V CDR1 and CDR2: SNHLY, FYNNEI. The CDR3 is 12 amino acids. The chain's CDR3 is CASRDVQEPQHF. DNA for the CDR3: TGTGCCAGCAGAGATGTACAGGAGCCCCAGCATTTT.

The chain combines TRBV12-3 or TRBV12-4 with TRBJ2-5; D may be TRBD2 (5 bases). This CDR3 spans 14 amino acids. V was trimmed by 4 bases and J by 3 bases, leaving 12 bases between them. Written as DNA, the CDR3 is TGTGCCAGCAGTTCGACTAATATGGAAGAGACCCAGTACTTC. It specifies CASSSTNMEETQYF.

This clonotype showed up many times. V gene TRBV29-1 combines with J gene TRBJ1-1, with TRBD1 as a possible D gene (6 bases). The germline gives CDR1 SQVTM, CDR2 ANQGSEA. V was trimmed by 7 bases and J by 4 bases, leaving 10 bases between them. This CDR3 has 11 amino acids. CDR3 residues: CSGLGGTEAFF. In nucleotides, the CDR3 is TGCAGCGGGTTAGGGGGCACTGAAGCTTTCTTT.

This clonotype has only a few counts. The rearrangement links TRBV11-3 to TRBJ2-1, with D maybe TRBD2 (6 bases). Trimming cost V 6 bases and J 5 bases, with 11 bases left between them. The length of the CDR3 is 13 residues. Germline-derived CDR1 and CDR2 are SGHNT and YENEEA. The CDR3, as DNA: TGTGCCAGCAGTACCGGGAGTAACAATGAGCAGTTCTTC. This gives the protein CASSTGSNNEQFF.

The V call is TRBV12-3 or TRBV12-4, the J call TRBJ2-5, with a possible D match to TRBD2 (6 bases). The V and J ends lost 6 bases and 1 base respectively, with 12 bases between them. This CDR3 is built from 14 residues. CDR3 bases: TGTGCCAGCAGCCCGGGGCGGGGCCAAGAGACCCAGTACTTC. This codes for CASSPGRGQETQYF.

At least ten counts were recorded for this clonotype. The CDR3 spells CASSAHRVETPEAFF. CDR3 DNA: TGCGCCAGCAGCGCCCACAGGGTCGAAACCCCTGAAGCTTTCTTT. This sequence joins TRBV5-1 and TRBJ1-1; possibly TRBD1 for D (6 bases). Germline V lookup: CDR1 SGHRS, CDR2 YFSETQ. CDR3 size: 15 residues. Trimming removed 4 bases at V and 6 bases at J, with 19 bases between.

A few counts support this clonotype. This sequence joins TRBV6-1 and TRBJ1-1; no clear D. Germline V gene data show CDR1 as MNHNS and CDR2 as SASEGT. CDR3 length equals 12 residues. The V gene lost 6 bases and the J gene lost 5 bases, with 10 bases spanning the gap. CDR3 DNA sequence: TGTGCCAGCAGGACATTCGCGACTGAAGCTTTCTTT. Protein: CASRTFATEAFF.

At least ten counts were recorded for this clonotype. V gene TRBV2 combines with J gene TRBJ2-5, with TRBD2 as a possible D gene (5 bases). Germline CDR1 SNHLY, CDR2 FYNNEI. Trimming shortened V by 6 bases and J by 4 bases, and 9 bases separated the two germline ends. The CDR3 length is 12 residues. The CDR3 region has the DNA TGTGCCAGCAGGGTTCGGGGAGAGACCCAGTACTTC. Translation gives CASRVRGETQYF.

This chain uses TRBV5-1 with TRBJ2-3, with D maybe TRBD2 (6 bases). With 4 bases removed from V and 4 bases from J, the gap between germline ends came to 22 bases. The CDR3 covers 17 residues. The germline CDR1 and CDR2 sequences are SGHRS and YFSETQ. CDR3: CASSPTRTIGAADTQYF. The CDR3 DNA reads as TGCGCCAGCAGCCCGACCCGGACTATTGGGGCCGCAGATACGCAGTATTTT.